Listed below are T cell receptor beta chains from one sample, sequenced in a study of regulatory T cells in long-lasting Graves disease. MiXCR was run by TCRdb on the multiplex PCR reads, yielding one entry per CDR3 protein. Here the sample spans some 440,000 distinct CDR3 sequences, roughly 20% being singletons. Sequencing was performed on peripheral blood mononuclear cells (PBMCs), taken when the disease was refractory, from a patient treated with antithyroid drugs. The receptors here all came from a female donor with Graves disease. CDR3s include the opening cysteine and the closing phenylalanine or tryptophan. A D gene is named only where the DNA matches it firmly. Only some rows state a clone size, as once, few, many or a class for expanded clones.

d_call,j_call,clone_size,v_call,cdr3_nt,cdr3_aa
TRBD1,TRBJ1-4,many,TRBV5-5,TGTGCCAGCAGCGGACGTCCCGGGACAGGGGGCGACGAAAAACTGTTTTTT,CASSGRPGTGGDEKLFF
.,TRBJ2-7,few,TRBV6-1,TGTGCCGACCACGCCGGCGGAAGCTCCTACGAGCAGTACTTC,CADHAGGSSYEQYF
TRBD1,TRBJ1-2,.,TRBV5-5,TGTGCCAGCAGCTTGTGGGACAGGACTAGGGAAGGCTACACCTTC,CASSLWDRTREGYTF
TRBD1,TRBJ2-7,.,TRBV9,TGTGCCAGCAGCGACGGGACAGGGGACTGGGAGCAGTACTTC,CASSDGTGDWEQYF
.,TRBJ1-1,.,TRBV19,TGTGCCACTAAGACAGGTGGGAACACTGAAGCTTTCTTT,CATKTGGNTEAFF
TRBD1,TRBJ2-5,few,TRBV5-1,TGCGCCAGCAGCTCCAGGGGGCTCCAAGAGACCCAGTACTTC,CASSSRGLQETQYF
TRBD2,TRBJ2-5,many,TRBV28,TGTGCCAGCAGTGGACTAGCAATCGGGGAGACCCAGTACTTC,CASSGLAIGETQYF
.,TRBJ1-5,few,TRBV20-1,TGCAGTGCCCGTGGGAGCCCCAACTTAGGCTATCAGCCCCAGCATTTT,CSARGSPNLGYQPQHF
.,TRBJ1-1,few,TRBV30,TGTGCCTGGAGTTTTAACACTGAAGCTTTCTTT,CAWSFNTEAFF
TRBD1,TRBJ1-2,.,TRBV4-3,TGCGCCAGCAGCCAAGATGGGGCCGGGACAGCTCTCTTC,CASSQDGAGTALF
TRBD1,TRBJ1-1,.,TRBV7-9,TGTGCCAGCACCCTCGACAGGGACTATGAAGCTTTCTTT,CASTLDRDYEAFF
.,TRBJ1-3,.,TRBV20-1,TGCAGTGCTAGGCCAGGGAGGTCCGGAAACACCATATATTTT,CSARPGRSGNTIYF
.,TRBJ1-4,.,TRBV28,TGTGCCAGCAGCCCGCTGGACGTGGAGGAAAAACTGTTTTTT,CASSPLDVEEKLFF
.,TRBJ2-7,many,TRBV28,TGTGCCAGCAGTTTGACAGTTTTCAGCTCCTACGAGCAGTACTTC,CASSLTVFSSYEQYF
TRBD2,TRBJ2-7,many,TRBV28,TGTGCCAGCAGGGCTAGCGGGAGTCATTACGAGCAGTACTTC,CASRASGSHYEQYF
.,TRBJ1-3,many,TRBV28,TGTGCCAGCAGTTTATTAATGGGGAGCTCTGGAAACACCATATATTTT,CASSLLMGSSGNTIYF